One and the same sample provided the 5 T cell receptor beta chains below, sequenced in a study of blood T cells in healthy people across ages. Combining a sample-barcoded 5' primer with a J-beta primer mix, a second PCR ran for 7 to 11 cycles. TCRdb analysed the 5' RACE reads with MiXCR anew, one entry per CDR3 protein. Of 700,000 or so distinct CDR3 sequences in the sample, 40% to 45% were seen once. The sequenced material came from blood. These receptors were taken from a man aged 80 or over in good health.

This clonotype occurred many times. V and J are TRBV12-3 or TRBV12-4 and TRBJ2-3; D remains ambiguous. The CDR3 is made up of 13 amino acids. Between the trimmed V and J ends, which lost 5 bases and 3 bases, there was a span of 9 bases. CDR3 nucleotide sequence: TGTGCCAGCAGTAGCATCGGGACAGATACGCAGTATTTT. Its translation is CASSSIGTDTQYF.

The chain has TRBV10-3 and TRBJ2-7; D is uncertain. Germline V gives CDR1 ENHRY, CDR2 SYGVKD. This CDR3 region has 14 residues. Deletions cut 2 bases from V and 9 bases from J, with 17 bases between. The CDR3 bases are TGTGCCATCAGTGAGGGGGTCGGGCAGCGAGTGCAGTACTTC. Encoded protein: CAISEGVGQRVQYF.

This clonotype was seen only a few times. V gene TRBV5-1 combines with J gene TRBJ2-6; D tentatively reads TRBD1 or TRBD2 (5 bases each). The germline gives CDR1 SGHRS, CDR2 YFSETQ. V gave up 4 bases and J gave up 0 bases, with 14 bases separating them. The CDR3 is 17 amino acids. CDR3 sequence (DNA): TGCGCCAGCAGCGGGGGAGAAGGGATCTCTGGGGCCAACGTCCTGACTTTC. This gives the protein CASSGGEGISGANVLTF.

V is TRBV14 and J is TRBJ1-2; maybe TRBD1 (5 bases). Germline V gives CDR1 SGHDN, CDR2 FVKESK. V was shortened by 0 bases and J by 8 bases, with 22 bases between the two germline ends. This CDR3 contains 17 residues. The CDR3 spells CASSQEKLGDFRRGYTF. The DNA of the CDR3 is TGTGCCAGCAGCCAAGAAAAGCTCGGGGACTTTAGGAGGGGCTACACCTTC.

The CDR3: CSARAPGLAEETQYF. CDR3 in DNA: TGCAGTGCTAGAGCTCCGGGACTAGCGGAAGAGACCCAGTACTTC. V gene TRBV20-1 combines with J gene TRBJ2-5, with TRBD2 matching 11 bases. Germline V CDR1 and CDR2: DFQATT, SNEGSKA (reference sequence). V lost 1 base to trimming and J lost 3 bases; unmatched junction nucleotides: 4. This CDR3 is built from 15 residues.